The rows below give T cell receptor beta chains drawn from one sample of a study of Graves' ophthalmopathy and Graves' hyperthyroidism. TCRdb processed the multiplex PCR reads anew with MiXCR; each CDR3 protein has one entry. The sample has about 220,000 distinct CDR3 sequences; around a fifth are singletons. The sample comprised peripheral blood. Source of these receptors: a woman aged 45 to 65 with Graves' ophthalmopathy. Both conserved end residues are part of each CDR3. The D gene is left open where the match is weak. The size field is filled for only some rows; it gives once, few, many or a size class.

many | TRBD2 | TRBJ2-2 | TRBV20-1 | CSARSTSGRATGELFF | TGCAGTGCTAGATCGACTAGCGGGAGGGCCACCGGGGAGCTGTTTTTT
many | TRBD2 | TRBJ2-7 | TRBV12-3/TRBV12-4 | CASSLAFLAGAYEQYF | TGTGCCAGCAGTTTAGCATTTCTAGCGGGAGCGTACGAGCAGTACTTC
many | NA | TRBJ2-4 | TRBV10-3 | CATTPATGDNIQYF | TGTGCCACCACACCGGCGACAGGTGACAACATTCAGTACTTC
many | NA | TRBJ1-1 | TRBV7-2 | CASSPPRALNTEAFF | TGTGCCAGCAGCCCCCCGAGGGCATTAAACACTGAAGCTTTCTTT
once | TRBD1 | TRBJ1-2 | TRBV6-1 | CASSTGQYYGYTF | TGTGCCAGCAGCACGGGACAGTACTATGGCTACACCTTC
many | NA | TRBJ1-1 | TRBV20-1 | CSARPHTEAFF | TGCAGTGCTAGACCTCACACTGAAGCTTTCTTT
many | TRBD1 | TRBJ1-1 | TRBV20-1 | CSALGDREAFF | TGCAGTGCTCTAGGGGACAGGGAAGCTTTCTTT
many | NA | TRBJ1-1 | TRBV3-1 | CASSARGVTEAFF | TGTGCCAGCAGCGCCCGTGGGGTCACTGAAGCTTTCTTT
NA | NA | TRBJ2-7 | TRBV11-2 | CASSFTKSSYEQYF | TGTGCCAGCAGCTTTACCAAAAGCTCCTACGAGCAGTACTTC
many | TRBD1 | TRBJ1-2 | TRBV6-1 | CASSRTGGGYGYTF | TGTGCCAGTTCCAGGACAGGGGGCGGCTATGGCTACACCTTC
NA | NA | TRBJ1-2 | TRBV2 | CASSRQSRDYGYTF | TGTGCCAGCAGTCGTCAGAGCAGGGACTATGGCTACACCTTC
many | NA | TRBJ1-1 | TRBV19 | CASSIRGRPEAFF | TGTGCCAGTAGTATCAGGGGTCGGCCTGAAGCTTTCTTT
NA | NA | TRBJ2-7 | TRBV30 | CAWSVGTRGEQYF | TGTGCCTGGAGTGTAGGAACGAGGGGCGAGCAGTACTTC
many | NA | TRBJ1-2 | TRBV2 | CASRVGGWGYTF | TGTGCCAGCAGGGTAGGGGGTTGGGGCTACACCTTC
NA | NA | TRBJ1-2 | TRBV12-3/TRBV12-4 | CASSPPNLWQGMYGYTF | TGTGCCAGCAGTCCCCCAAACCTTTGGCAGGGAATGTATGGCTACACCTTC
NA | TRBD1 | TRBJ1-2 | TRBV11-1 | CAIRKGVGGLGYGYTF | TGTGCCATCAGGAAAGGGGTAGGGGGCCTTGGTTATGGCTACACCTTC
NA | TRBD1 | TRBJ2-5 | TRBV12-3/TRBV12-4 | CASRRQGTQETQYF | TGTGCCAGCAGACGACAGGGGACGCAAGAGACCCAGTACTTC
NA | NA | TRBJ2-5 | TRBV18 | CASSPAQEIQYF | TGTGCCAGCTCACCGGCCCAAGAGATCCAGTACTTC
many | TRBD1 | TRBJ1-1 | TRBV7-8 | CASSSTARDREAFF | TGTGCCAGCAGCTCAACGGCACGGGACAGGGAAGCTTTCTTT
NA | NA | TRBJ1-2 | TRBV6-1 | CASSDRGYTF | TGTGCCAGCAGTGACCGGGGCTACACCTTC
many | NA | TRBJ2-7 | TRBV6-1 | CASRPGHANEQYF | TGTGCCAGCAGACCGGGACACGCGAACGAGCAGTACTTC
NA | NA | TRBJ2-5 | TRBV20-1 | CSARWDNGAQYF | TGCAGTGCCAGATGGGACAATGGGGCCCAGTACTTC
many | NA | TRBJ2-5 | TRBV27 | CASSLSITGSRETQYF | TGTGCCAGCAGTTTATCGATAACTGGGTCCCGAGAGACCCAGTACTTC
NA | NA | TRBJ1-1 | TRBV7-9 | CASSQANTEAFF | TGTGCCAGCAGCCAGGCGAACACTGAAGCTTTCTTT
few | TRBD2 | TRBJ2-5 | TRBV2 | CASSDPGTSGRLQETQYF | TGTGCCAGCTCAGACCCCGGGACTAGCGGGAGGCTCCAAGAGACCCAGTACTTC
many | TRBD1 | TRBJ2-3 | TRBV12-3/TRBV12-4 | CASRLTGGTDTQYF | TGTGCCAGCAGACTCACAGGGGGCACAGATACGCAGTATTTT
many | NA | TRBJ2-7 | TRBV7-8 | CASSLAQGPSYEQYF | TGTGCCAGCAGCTTAGCGCAGGGGCCCTCCTACGAGCAGTACTTC
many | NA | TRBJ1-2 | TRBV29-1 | CSVPTEGVPPYGYTF | TGCAGCGTCCCTACCGAGGGGGTGCCCCCTTATGGCTACACCTTC
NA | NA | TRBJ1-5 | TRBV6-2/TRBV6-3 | CASSYGRVSNQPQHF | TGTGCCAGCAGTTACGGCAGGGTGAGCAATCAGCCCCAGCATTTT
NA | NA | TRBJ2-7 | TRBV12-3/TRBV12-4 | CASSFVATETFEQYF | TGTGCCAGCAGTTTCGTAGCGACGGAGACTTTCGAGCAGTACTTC
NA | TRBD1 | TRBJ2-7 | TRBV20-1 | CSARGRGLGEQYF | TGCAGTGCTAGAGGCAGGGGGCTTGGCGAGCAGTACTTC